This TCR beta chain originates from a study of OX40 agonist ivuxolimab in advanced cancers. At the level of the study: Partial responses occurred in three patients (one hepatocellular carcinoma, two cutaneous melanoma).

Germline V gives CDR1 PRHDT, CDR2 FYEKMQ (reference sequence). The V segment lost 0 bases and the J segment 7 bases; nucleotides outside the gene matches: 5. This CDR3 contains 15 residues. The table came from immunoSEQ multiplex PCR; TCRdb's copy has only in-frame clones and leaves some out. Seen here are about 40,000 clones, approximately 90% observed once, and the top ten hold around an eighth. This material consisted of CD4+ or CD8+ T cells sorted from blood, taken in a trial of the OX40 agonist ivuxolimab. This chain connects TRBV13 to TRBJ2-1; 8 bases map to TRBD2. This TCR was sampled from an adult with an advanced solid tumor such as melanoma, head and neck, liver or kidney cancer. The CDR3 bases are TGTGCCAGCAGCTTAGGGGCCGGGACTAGTAATGAGCAGTTCTTC. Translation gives CASSLGAGTSNEQFF.